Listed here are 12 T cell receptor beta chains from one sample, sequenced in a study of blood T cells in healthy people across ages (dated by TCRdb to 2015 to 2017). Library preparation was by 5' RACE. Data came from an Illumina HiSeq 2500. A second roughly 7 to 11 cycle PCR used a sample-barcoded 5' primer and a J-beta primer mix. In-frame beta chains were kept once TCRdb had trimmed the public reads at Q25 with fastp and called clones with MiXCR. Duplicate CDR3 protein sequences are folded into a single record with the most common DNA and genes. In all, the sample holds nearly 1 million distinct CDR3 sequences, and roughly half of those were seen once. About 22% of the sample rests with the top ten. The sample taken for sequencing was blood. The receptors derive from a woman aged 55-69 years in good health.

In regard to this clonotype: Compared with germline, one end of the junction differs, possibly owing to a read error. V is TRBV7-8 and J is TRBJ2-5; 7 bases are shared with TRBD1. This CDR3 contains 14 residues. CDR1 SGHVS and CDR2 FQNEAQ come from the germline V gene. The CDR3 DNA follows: TGTGCCGGCAGCCTAGGGACAGCCTTGGGGGAGCAGTACTTC. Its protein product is CAGSLGTALGEQYF.

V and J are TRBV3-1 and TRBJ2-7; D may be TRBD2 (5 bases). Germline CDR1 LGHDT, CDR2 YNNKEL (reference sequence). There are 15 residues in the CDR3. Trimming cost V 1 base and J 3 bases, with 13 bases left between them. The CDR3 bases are TGTGCCAGCAGCCAAGTTTCCCGGGGAAGCTACGAGCAGTACTTC. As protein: CASSQVSRGSYEQYF.

The CDR3 nucleotides read TGCGCCAGCAGGAGGACTAGCGGGACAAACACCGGGGAGCTGTTTTTT. This gives the protein CASRRTSGTNTGELFF. The rearrangement links TRBV4-1 to TRBJ2-2; 12 bases are shared with TRBD2. The CDR3 consists of 16 residues. V lost 6 bases and J lost 2; bases outside the gene matches: 4. Germline V lookup: CDR1 MGHRA, CDR2 YSYEKL.

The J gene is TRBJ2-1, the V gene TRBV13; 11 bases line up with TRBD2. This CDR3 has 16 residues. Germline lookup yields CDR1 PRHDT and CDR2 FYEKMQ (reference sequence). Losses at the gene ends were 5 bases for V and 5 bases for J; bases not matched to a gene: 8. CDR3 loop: CASSHPGTSGHNEQFF. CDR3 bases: TGTGCCAGCAGCCACCCAGGGACTAGCGGCCACAATGAGCAGTTCTTC.

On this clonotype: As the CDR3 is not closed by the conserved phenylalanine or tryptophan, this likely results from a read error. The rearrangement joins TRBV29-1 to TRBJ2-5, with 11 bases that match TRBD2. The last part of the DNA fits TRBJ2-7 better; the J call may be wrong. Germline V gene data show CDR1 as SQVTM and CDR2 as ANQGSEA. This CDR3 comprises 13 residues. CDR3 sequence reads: CSVKTSGVHEQYL. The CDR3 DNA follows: TGCAGCGTGAAGACTAGCGGGGTCCACGAGCAGTACCTC.

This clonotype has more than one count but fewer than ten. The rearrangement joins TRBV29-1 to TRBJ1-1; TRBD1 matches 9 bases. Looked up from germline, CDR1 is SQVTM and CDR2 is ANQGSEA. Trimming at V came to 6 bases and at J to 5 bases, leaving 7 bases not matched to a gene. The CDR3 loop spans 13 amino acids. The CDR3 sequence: CSVIQGTGTEAFF. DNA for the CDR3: TGCAGCGTGATACAGGGGACAGGGACTGAAGCTTTCTTT. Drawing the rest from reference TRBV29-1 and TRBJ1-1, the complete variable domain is SAVISQKPSRDICQRGTSLTIQCQVDSQVTMMFWYRQQPGQSLTLIATANQGSEATYESGFVIDKFPISRPNLTFSTLTVSNMSPEDSSIYLCSVIQGTGTEAFFGQGTRLTVV.

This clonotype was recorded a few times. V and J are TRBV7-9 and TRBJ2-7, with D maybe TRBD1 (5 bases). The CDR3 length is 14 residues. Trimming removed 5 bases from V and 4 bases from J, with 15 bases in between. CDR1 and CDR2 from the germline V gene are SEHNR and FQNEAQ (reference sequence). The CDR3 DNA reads TGTGCCAGCAGCCCCCAGTCCAGGGTGTACGAGCAGTACTTC. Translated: CASSPQSRVYEQYF.

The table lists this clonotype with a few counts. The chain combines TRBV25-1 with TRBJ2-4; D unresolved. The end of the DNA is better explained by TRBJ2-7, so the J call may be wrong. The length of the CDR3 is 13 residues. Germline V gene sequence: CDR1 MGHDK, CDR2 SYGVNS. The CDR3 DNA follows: TGTGCCAGCAAAGACCGGTTGGGGTACGAGCAGTACTTC. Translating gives CASKDRLGYEQYF.

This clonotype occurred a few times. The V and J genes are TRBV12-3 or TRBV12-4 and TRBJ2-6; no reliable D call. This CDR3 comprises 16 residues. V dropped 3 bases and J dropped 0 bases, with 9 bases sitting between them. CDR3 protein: CASSFSVGSGANVLTF. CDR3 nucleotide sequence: TGTGCCAGCAGTTTCTCGGTGGGCTCTGGGGCCAACGTCCTGACTTTC.

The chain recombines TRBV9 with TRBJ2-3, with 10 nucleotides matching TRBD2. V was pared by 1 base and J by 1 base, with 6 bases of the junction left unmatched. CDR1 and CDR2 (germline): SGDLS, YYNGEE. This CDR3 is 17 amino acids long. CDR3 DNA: TGTGCCAGCAGCGTATTCGTTACTAGCGGGGGCACAGATACGCAGTATTTT. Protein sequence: CASSVFVTSGGTDTQYF.

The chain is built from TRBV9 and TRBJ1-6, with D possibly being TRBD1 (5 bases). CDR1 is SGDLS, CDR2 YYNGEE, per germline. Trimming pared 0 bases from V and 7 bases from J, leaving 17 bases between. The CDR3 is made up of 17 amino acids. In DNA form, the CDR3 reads TGTGCCAGCAGCGTAGGGGGCGTTCTTGGGACGAATTCACCCCTCCACTTT. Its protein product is CASSVGGVLGTNSPLHF. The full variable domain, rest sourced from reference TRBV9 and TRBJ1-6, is DSGVTQTPKHLITATGQRVTLRCSPRSGDLSVYWYQQSLDQGLQFLIQYYNGEERAKGNILERFSAQQFPDLHSELNLSSLELGDSALYFCASSVGGVLGTNSPLHFGNGTRLTVT.

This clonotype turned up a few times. This chain's CDR3 is CSADSGLTNEQFF. Written as DNA, the CDR3 is TGCAGTGCCGACTCCGGACTTACCAATGAGCAGTTCTTC. The chain joins TRBV20-1 to TRBJ2-1; perhaps TRBD2 as D (5 bases). V lost 6 bases, J lost 6 bases, and 15 bases lay in between. The V gene's germline CDR1 is DFQATT and CDR2 SNEGSKA (reference sequence). CDR3 length: 13 amino acids.